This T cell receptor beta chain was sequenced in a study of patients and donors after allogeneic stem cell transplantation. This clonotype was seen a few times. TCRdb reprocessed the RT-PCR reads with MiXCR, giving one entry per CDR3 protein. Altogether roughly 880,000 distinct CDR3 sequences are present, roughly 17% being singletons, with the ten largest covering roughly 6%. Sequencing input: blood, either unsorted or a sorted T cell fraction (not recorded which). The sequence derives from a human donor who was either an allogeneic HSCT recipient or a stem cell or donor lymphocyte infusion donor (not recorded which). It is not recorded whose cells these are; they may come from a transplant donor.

The CDR3 loop reads CATSDRAAPSYEQYF. The CDR3, as DNA: TGTGCCACCAGTGATCGGGCCGCACCCTCCTACGAGCAGTACTTC. The rearrangement uses TRBV24-1 and TRBJ2-7; D remains unclear. Germline CDR1 reads KGHDR; CDR2 reads SFDVKD. This CDR3 has 15 amino acids. Trimming pared 3 bases from V and 0 bases from J, leaving 11 bases between.